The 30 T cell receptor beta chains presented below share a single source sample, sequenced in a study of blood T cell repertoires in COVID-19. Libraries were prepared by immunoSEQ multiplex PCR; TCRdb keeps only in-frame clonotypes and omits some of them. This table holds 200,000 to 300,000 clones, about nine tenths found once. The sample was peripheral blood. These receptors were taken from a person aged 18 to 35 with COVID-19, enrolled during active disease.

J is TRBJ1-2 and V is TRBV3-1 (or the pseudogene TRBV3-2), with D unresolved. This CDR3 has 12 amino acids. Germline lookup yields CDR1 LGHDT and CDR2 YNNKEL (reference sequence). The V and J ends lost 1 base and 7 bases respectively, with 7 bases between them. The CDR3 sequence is CASSQGSRGYTF. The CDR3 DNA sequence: TGTGCCAGCAGCCAAGGGTCGCGTGGCTACACCTTC.

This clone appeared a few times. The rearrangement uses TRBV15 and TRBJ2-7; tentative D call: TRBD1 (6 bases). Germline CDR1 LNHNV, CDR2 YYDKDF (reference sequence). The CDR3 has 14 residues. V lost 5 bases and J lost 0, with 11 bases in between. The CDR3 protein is CATSRGTSSYEQYF. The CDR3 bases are TGTGCCACCAGCCGAGGGACATCCTCCTACGAGCAGTACTTC. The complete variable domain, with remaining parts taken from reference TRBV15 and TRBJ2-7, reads DAMVIQNPRYQVTQFGKPVTLSCSQTLNHNVMYWYQQKSSQAPKLLFHYYDKDFNNEADTPDNFQSRRPNTSFCFLDIRSPGLGDTAMYLCATSRGTSSYEQYFGPGTRLTVT.

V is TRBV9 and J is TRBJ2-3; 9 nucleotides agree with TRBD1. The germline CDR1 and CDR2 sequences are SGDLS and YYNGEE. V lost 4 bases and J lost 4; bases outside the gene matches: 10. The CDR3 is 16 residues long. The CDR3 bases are TGTGCCAGCAGCCAAATGGGACAGGGCCCGGCAGATACGCAGTATTTT. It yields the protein CASSQMGQGPADTQYF.

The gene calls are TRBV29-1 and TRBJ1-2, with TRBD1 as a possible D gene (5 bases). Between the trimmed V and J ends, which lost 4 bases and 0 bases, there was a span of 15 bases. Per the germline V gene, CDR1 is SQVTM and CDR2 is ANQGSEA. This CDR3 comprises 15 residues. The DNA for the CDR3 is TGCAGCGTTGGGGGGGGATTCAGAGCTAACTATGGCTACACCTTC. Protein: CSVGGGFRANYGYTF.

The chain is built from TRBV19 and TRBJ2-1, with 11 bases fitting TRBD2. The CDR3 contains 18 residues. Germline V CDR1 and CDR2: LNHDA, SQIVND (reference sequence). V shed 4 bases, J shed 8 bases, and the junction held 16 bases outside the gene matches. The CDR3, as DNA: TGTGCCAGTAGTACCCCCTCTGGGACTAGCGGCCAGACCCATGAGCAGTTCTTC. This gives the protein CASSTPSGTSGQTHEQFF.

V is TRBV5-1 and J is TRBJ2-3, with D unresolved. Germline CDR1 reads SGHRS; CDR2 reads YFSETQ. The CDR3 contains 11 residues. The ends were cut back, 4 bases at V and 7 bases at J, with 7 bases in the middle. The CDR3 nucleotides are TGCGCCAGCAGCCTACCAAATACGCAGTATTTT. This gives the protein CASSLPNTQYF.

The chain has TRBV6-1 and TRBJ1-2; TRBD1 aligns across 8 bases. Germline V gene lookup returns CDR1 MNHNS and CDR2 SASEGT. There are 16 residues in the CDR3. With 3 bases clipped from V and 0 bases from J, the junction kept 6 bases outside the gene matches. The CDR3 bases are TGTGCCAGCAGTGAGACAGGGGATTTCCCTAACTATGGCTACACCTTC. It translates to CASSETGDFPNYGYTF.

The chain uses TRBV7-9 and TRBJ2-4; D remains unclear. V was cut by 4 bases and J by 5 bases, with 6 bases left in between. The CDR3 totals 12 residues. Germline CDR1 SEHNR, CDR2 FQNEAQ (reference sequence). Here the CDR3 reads CASSSTENIQYF. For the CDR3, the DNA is TGTGCCAGCAGCTCTACAGAAAACATTCAGTACTTC.

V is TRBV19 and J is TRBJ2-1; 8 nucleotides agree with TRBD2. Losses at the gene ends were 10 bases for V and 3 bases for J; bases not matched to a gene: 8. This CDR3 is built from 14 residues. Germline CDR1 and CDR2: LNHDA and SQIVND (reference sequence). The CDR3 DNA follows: TGTGCCACCCTCCATAGCGGGGACTACAATGAGCAGTTCTTC. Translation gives CATLHSGDYNEQFF.

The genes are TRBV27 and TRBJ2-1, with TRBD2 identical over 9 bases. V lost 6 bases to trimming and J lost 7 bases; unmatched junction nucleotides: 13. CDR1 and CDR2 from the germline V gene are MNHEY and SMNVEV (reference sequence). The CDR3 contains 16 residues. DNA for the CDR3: TGTGCCAGCAGCCTCCTCCCGGGACTAGCATCGAATGAGCAGTTCTTC. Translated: CASSLLPGLASNEQFF.

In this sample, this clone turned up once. CDR3 sequence: CATRTGQDYEQYF. The CDR3 DNA sequence: TGTGCCACCAGGACGGGACAGGACTACGAGCAGTACTTC. The chain employs TRBV15 and TRBJ2-7; 8 positions match TRBD1. Germline assignment: CDR1 LNHNV and CDR2 YYDKDF (reference sequence). The CDR3 spans 13 residues. The V gene end was trimmed by 6 bases and the J gene end by 3 bases; junction bases not matched to a gene: 4.

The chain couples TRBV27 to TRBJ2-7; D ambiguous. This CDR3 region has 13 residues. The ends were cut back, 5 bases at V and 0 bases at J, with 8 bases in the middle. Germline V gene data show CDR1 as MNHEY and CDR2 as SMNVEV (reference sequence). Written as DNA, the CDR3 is TGTGCCAGCAGTCCTGGCAGCTCCTACGAGCAGTACTTC. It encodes CASSPGSSYEQYF.

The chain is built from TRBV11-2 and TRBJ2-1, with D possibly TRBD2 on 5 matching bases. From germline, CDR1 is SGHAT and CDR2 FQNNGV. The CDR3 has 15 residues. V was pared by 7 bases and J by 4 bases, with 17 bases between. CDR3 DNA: TGTGCCAGCACCTTCCGAAGCGGACTGTACAATGAGCAGTTCTTC. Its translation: CASTFRSGLYNEQFF.

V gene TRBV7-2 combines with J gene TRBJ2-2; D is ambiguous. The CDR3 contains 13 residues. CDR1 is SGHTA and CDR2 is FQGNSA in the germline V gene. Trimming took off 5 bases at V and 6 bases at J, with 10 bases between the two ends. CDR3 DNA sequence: TGTGCCAGCAGCCCAGTTTATCCCGGGGAGCTGTTTTTT. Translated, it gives CASSPVYPGELFF.

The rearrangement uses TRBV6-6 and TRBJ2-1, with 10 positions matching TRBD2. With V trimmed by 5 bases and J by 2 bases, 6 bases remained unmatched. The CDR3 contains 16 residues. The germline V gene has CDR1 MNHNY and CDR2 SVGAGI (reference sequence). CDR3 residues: CASSPLSGRAYNEQFF. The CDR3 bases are TGTGCCAGCAGTCCCCTCAGCGGGAGGGCCTACAATGAGCAGTTCTTC.

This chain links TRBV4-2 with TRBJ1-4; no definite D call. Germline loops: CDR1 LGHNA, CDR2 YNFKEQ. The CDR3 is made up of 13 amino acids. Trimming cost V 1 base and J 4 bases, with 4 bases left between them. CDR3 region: CASSQAINEKLFF. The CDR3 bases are TGTGCCAGCAGCCAAGCCATTAATGAAAAACTGTTTTTT.

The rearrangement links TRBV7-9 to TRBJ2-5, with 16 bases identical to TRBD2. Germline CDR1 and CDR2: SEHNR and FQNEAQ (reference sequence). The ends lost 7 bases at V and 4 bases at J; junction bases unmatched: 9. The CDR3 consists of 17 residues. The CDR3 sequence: CASTTGTSGRAIETQYF. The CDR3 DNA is TGTGCCAGCACCACCGGGACTAGCGGGAGGGCCATAGAGACCCAGTACTTC.

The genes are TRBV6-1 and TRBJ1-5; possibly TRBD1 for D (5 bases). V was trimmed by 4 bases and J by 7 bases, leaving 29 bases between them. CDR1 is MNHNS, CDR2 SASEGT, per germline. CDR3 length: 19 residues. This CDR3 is CASSALGGQGSRAGQPQHF. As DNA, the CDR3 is TGTGCCAGCAGTGCCCTGGGTGGGCAGGGTAGTAGGGCAGGCCAGCCCCAGCATTTT.

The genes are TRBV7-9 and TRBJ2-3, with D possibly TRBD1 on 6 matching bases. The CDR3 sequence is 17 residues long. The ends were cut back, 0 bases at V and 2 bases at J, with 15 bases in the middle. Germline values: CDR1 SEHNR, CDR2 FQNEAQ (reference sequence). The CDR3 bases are TGTGCCAGCAGCTTAGCATTGCTGGGGGCCAACACAGATACGCAGTATTTT. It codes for CASSLALLGANTDTQYF.

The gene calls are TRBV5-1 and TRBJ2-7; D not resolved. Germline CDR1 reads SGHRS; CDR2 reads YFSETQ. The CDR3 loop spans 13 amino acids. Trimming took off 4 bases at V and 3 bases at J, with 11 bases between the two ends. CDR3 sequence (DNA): TGCGCCAGCAGCCCCCACCTGAGCTACGAGCAGTACTTC. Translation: CASSPHLSYEQYF.

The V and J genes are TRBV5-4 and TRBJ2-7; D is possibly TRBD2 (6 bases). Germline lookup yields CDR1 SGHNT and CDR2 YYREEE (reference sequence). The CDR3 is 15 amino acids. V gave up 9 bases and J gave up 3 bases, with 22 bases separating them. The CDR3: CATKTGGKGNYEQYF. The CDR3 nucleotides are TGTGCCACCAAGACCGGAGGGAAGGGGAACTACGAGCAGTACTTC.

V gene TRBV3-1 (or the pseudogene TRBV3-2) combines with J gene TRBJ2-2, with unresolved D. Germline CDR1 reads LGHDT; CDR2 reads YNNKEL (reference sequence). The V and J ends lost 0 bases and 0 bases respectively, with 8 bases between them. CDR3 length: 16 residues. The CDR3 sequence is CASSQELVANTGELFF. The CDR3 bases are TGTGCCAGCAGCCAAGAGTTAGTAGCGAACACCGGGGAGCTGTTTTTT.

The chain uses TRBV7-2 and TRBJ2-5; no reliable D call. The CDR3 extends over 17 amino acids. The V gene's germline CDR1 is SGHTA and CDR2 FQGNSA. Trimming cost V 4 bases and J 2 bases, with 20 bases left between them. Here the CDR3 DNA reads TGTGCCAGCAGCTCTAGTTCGGGTTTTTTGTGGCAAGAGACCCAGTACTTC. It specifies CASSSSSGFLWQETQYF.

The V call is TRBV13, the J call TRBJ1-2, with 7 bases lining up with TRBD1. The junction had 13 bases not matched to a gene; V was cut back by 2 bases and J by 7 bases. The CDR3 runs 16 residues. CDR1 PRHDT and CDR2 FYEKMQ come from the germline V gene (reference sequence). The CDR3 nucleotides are TGTGCCAGCAGCTTACTCTCTCGACAGGGTGAGAGTGGCTACACCTTC. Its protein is CASSLLSRQGESGYTF.

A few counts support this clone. The CDR3 DNA follows: TGTGCCAGCATGAGACTAGCGGCCTCCTACGAGCAGTACTTC. It encodes CASMRLAASYEQYF. V gene TRBV6-5 combines with J gene TRBJ2-7, with 9 bases matching TRBD2. The CDR3 contains 14 residues. Per the germline V gene, CDR1 is MNHEY and CDR2 is SVGAGI. V lost 7 bases, J lost 0 bases, and 4 bases stayed unmatched.

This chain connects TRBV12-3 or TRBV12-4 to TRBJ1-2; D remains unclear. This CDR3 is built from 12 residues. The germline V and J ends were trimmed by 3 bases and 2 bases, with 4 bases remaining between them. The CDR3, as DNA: TGTGCCAGCAGTTTCTCGAACTATGGCTACACCTTC. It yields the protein CASSFSNYGYTF.

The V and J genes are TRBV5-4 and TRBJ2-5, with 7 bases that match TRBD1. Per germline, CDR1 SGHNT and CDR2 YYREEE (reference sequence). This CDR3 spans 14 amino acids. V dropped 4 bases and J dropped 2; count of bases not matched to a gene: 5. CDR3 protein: CASSAGTAQETQYF. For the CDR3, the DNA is TGTGCCAGCAGCGCCGGGACAGCACAAGAGACCCAGTACTTC.

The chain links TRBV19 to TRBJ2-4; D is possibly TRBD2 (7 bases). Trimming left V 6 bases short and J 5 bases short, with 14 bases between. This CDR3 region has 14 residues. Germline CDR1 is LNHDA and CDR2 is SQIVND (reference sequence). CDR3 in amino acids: CASSRTGRENIQYF. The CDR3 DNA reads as TGTGCCAGTAGCAGAACAGGGAGGGAAAACATTCAGTACTTC.

The CDR3, as DNA: TGCGCCAGCAGTGAGATTTGGGGGGGCTCTGGAAACACCATATATTTT. It is translated as CASSEIWGGSGNTIYF. The rearrangement joins TRBV10-2 to TRBJ1-3; D might be TRBD1 (5 bases). Trimming stripped 2 bases from V and 0 bases from J, with 11 bases between. CDR3 size: 16 residues. Per germline, CDR1 WSHSY and CDR2 SAAADI.

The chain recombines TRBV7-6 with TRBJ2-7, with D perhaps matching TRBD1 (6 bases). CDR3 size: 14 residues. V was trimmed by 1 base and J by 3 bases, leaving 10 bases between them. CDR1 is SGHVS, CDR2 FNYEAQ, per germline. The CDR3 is CASSLGTGFYEQYF. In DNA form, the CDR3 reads TGTGCCAGCAGCTTAGGCACAGGGTTCTACGAGCAGTACTTC.